This TCR beta chain was found in a study of blood T cell repertoires in COVID-19. Here immunoSEQ multiplex PCR was the method, and the copy in TCRdb shows in-frame clones only, minus some. Seen here are about 30,000 clones, about two thirds observed once, and the top ten hold about 15%. The CDR3 is 13 residues long. The V and J ends lost 3 bases and 7 bases, in that order; junction bases with no gene match: 2. From germline, CDR1 is KGHSH and CDR2 LQKENI. The chain couples TRBV18 to TRBJ2-7; 11 bases agree with TRBD1. The sample was peripheral blood. The receptor was isolated from a human donor in a cohort sampled during active COVID-19. CDR3 sequence reads: CASSPGQGGEQYF. In nucleotides, the CDR3 is TGTGCCAGCTCACCGGGACAGGGGGGGGAGCAGTACTTC.